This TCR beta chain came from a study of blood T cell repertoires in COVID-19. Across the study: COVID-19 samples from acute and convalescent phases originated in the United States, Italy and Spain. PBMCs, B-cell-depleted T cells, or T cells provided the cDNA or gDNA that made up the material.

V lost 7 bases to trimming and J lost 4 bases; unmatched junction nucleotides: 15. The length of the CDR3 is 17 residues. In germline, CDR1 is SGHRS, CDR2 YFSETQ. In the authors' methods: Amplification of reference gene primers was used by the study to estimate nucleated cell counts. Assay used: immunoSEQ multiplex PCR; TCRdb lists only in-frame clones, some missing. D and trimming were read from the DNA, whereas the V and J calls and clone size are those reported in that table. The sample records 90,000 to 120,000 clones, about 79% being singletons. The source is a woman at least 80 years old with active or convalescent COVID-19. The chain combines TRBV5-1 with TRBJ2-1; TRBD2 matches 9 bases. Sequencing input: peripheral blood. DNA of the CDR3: TGCGCCAGCCGCGTAGCGGTAGCGGGAGTTGGTTACAATGAGCAGTTCTTC. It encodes CASRVAVAGVGYNEQFF.